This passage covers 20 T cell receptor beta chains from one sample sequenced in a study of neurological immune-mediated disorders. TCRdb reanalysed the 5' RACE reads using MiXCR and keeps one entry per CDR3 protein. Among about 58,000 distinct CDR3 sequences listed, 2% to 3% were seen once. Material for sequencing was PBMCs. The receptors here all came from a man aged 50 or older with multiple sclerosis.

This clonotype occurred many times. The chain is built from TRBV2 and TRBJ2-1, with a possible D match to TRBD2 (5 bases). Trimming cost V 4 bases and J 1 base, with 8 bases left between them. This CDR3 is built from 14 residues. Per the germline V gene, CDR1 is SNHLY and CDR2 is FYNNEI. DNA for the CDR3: TGTGCCAGCAGTGGGGGAGAGTCCTACAATGAGCAGTTCTTC. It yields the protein CASSGGESYNEQFF.

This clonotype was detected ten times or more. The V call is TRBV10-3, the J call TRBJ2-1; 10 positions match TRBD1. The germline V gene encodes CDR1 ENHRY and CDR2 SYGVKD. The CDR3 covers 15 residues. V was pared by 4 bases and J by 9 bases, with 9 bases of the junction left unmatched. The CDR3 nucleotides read TGTGCCATCAGTGGGGGGACAGGGGTTGAGGTTGAGCAGTTCTTC. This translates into CAISGGTGVEVEQFF.

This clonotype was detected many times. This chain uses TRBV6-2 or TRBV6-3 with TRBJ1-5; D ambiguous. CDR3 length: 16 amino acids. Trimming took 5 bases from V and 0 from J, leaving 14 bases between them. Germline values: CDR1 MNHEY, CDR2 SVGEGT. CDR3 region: CASSRNTGISNQPQHF. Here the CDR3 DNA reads TGTGCCAGCAGTAGGAATACGGGGATTAGCAATCAGCCCCAGCATTTT.

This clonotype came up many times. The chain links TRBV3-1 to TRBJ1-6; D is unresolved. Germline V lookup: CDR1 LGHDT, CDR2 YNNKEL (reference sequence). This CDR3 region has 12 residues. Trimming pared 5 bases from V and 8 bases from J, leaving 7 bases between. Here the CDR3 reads CASSRPDSPLHF. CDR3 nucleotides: TGTGCCAGCAGCAGGCCGGATTCACCCCTCCACTTT.

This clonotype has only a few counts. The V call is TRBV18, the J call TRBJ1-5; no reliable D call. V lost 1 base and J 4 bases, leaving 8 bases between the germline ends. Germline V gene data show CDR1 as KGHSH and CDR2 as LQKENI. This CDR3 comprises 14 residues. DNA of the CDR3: TGTGCCAGCTCACCACGGTCGCAGAATCAGCCCCAGCATTTT. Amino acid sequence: CASSPRSQNQPQHF.

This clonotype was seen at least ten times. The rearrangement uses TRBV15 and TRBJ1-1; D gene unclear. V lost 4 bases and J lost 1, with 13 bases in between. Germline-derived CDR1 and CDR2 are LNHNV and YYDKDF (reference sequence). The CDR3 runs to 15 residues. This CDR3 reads CATSKSRGENTEAFF. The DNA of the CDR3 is TGTGCCACCAGCAAAAGTCGCGGGGAGAACACTGAAGCTTTCTTT. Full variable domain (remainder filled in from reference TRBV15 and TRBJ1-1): DAMVIQNPRYQVTQFGKPVTLSCSQTLNHNVMYWYQQKSSQAPKLLFHYYDKDFNNEADTPDNFQSRRPNTSFCFLDIRSPGLGDTAMYLCATSKSRGENTEAFFGQGTRLTVV.

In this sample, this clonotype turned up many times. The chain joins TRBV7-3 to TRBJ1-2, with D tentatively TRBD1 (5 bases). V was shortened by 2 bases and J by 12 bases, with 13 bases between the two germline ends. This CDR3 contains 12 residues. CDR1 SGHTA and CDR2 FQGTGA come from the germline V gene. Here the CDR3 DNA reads TGTGCCAGCAGCTTAGTGGGGGGGGACCACACCTTC. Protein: CASSLVGGDHTF.

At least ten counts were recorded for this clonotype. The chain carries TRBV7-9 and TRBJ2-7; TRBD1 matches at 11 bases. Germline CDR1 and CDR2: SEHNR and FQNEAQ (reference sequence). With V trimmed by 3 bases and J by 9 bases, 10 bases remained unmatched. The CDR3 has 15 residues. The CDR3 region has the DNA TGTGCCAGCAGCTTCGTCCTGGGACAGGGGGGTTCGCAGTACTTC. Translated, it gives CASSFVLGQGGSQYF.

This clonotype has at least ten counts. The CDR3 reads CASSTGGGNQPQHF. As DNA, the CDR3 is TGTGCCAGCAGTACCGGGGGGGGCAATCAGCCCCAGCATTTT. This chain joins TRBV12-3 or TRBV12-4 and TRBJ1-5; TRBD1 might be the D (5 bases). V was pared by 5 bases and J by 2 bases, with 10 bases between. This CDR3 has 14 residues.

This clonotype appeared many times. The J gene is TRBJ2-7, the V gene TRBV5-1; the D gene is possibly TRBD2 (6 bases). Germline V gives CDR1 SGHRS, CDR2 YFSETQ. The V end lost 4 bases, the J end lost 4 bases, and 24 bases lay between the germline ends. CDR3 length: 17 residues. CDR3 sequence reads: CASSETSAGSQWYEQYF. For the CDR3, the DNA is TGCGCCAGCAGCGAAACCTCCGCGGGGTCTCAATGGTACGAGCAGTACTTC.

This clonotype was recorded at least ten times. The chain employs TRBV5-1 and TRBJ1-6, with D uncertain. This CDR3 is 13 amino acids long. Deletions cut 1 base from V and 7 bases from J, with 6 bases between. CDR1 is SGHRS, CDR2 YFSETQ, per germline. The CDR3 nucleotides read TGCGCCAGCAGCTTGACGGTAAATTCACCCCTCCACTTT. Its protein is CASSLTVNSPLHF.

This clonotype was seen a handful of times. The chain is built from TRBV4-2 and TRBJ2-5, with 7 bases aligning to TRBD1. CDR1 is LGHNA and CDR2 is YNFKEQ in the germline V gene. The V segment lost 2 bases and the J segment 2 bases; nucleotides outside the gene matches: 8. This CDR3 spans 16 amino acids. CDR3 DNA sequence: TGTGCCAGCAGCCAACGACAGGGTGACTGGCAAGAGACCCAGTACTTC. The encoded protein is CASSQRQGDWQETQYF.

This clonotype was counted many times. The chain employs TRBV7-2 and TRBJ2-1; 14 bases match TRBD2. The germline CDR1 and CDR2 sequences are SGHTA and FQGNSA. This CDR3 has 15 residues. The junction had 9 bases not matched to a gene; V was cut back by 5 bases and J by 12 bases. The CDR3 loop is CASSLGTSGGPGQFF. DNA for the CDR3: TGTGCCAGCAGCCTAGGGACTAGCGGGGGCCCGGGGCAGTTCTTC.

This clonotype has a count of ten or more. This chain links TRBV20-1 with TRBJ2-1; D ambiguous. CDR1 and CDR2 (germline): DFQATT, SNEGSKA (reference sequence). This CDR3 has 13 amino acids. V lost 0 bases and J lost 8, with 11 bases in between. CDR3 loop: CSARDSSSDEQFF. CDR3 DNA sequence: TGCAGTGCTAGAGATTCATCATCAGATGAGCAGTTCTTC.

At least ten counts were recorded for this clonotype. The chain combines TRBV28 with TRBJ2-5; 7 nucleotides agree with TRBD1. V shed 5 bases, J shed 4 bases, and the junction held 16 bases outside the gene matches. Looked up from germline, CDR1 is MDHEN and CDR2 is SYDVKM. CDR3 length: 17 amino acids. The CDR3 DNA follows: TGTGCCAGCAGTGGCAATGCGGACAGGCTGAAGGGAGAGACCCAGTACTTC. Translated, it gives CASSGNADRLKGETQYF.

As DNA, the CDR3 is TGTGCCAGCAGCTTAGTGGAATACAATGAGCAGTTCTTC. Protein sequence: CASSLVEYNEQFF. V is TRBV5-8 and J is TRBJ2-1; D not resolved. Trimming cost V 2 bases and J 4 bases, with 7 bases left between them. Germline V gene data show CDR1 as SGHTS and CDR2 as YDEGEE. CDR3 size: 13 residues.

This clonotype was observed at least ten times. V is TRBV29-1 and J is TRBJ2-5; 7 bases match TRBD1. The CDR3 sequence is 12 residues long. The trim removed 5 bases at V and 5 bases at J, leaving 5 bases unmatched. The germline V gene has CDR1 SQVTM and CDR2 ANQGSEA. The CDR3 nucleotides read TGCAGCGTTCGACAGGGTATCGAGACCCAGTACTTC. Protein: CSVRQGIETQYF.

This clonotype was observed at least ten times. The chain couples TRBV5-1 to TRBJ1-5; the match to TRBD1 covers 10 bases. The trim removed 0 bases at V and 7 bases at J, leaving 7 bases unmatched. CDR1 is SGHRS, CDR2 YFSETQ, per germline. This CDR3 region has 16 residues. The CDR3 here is CASSLESLDRGQPQHF. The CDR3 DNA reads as TGCGCCAGCAGCTTGGAGTCCCTGGACAGGGGGCAGCCCCAGCATTTT.

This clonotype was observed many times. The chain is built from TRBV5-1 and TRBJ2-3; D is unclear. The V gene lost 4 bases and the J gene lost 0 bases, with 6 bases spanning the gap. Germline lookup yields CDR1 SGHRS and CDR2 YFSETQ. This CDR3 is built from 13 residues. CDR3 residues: CASSPVSTDTQYF. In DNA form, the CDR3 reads TGCGCCAGCAGCCCGGTTAGCACAGATACGCAGTATTTT.

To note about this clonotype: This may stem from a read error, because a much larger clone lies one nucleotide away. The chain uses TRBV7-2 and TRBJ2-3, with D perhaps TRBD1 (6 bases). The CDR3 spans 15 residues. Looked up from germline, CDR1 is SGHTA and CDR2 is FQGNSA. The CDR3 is CVSSYRRGNADTQYF. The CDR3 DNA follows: TGTGTCAGCAGCTACCGCAGGGGAAACGCAGATACGCAGTATTTT.